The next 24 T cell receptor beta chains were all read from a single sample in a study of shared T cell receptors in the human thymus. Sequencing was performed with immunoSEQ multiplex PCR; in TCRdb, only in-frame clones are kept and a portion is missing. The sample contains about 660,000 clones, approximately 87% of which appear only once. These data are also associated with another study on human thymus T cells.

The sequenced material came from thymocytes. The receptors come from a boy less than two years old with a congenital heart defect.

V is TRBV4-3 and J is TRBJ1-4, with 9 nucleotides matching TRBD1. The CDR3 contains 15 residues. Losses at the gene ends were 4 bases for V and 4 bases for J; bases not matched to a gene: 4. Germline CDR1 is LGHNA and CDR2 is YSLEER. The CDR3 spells CASSPDRGFNEKLFF. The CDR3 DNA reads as TGCGCCAGCAGCCCGGACAGGGGCTTTAATGAAAAACTGTTTTTT.

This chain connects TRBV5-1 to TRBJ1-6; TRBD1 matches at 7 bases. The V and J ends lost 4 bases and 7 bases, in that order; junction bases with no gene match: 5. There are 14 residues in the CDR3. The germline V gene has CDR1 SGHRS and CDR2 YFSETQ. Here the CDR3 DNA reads TGCGCCAGCAGCCTAAGACAGGGAAATTCACCCCTCCACTTT. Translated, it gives CASSLRQGNSPLHF. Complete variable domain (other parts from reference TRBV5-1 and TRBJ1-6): KAGVTQTPRYLIKTRGQQVTLSCSPISGHRSVSWYQQTPGQGLQFLFEYFSETQRNKGNFPGRFSGRQFSNSRSEMNVSTLELGDSALYLCASSLRQGNSPLHFGNGTRLTVT.

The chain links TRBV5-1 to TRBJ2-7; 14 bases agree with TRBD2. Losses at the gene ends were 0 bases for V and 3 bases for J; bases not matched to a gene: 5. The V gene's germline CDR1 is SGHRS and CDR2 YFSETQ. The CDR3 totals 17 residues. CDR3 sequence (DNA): TGCGCCAGCAGCTTGGGACCGGGACTAGCGGGAGACTACGAGCAGTACTTC. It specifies CASSLGPGLAGDYEQYF.

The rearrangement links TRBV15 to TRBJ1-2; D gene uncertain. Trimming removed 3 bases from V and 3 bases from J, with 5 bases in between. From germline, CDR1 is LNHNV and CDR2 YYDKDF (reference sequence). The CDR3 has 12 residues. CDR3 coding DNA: TGTGCCACCAGCAGGGCGGACTATGGCTACACCTTC. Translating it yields CATSRADYGYTF.

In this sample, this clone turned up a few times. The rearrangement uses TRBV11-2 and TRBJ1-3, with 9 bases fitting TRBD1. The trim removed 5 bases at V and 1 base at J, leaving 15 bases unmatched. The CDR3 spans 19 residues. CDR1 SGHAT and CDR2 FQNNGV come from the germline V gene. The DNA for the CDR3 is TGTGCCAGCAGCCCCTCACAGGGGGCAAGAGTCTCTTCTGGAAACACCATATATTTT. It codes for CASSPSQGARVSSGNTIYF.

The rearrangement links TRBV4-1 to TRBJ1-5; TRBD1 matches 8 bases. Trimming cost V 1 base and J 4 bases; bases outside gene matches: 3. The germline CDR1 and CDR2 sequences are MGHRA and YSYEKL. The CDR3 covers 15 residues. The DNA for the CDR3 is TGCGCCAGCAGCCAAGGGACAGGGCCTAATCAGCCCCAGCATTTT. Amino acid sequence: CASSQGTGPNQPQHF.

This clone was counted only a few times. CDR3 in DNA: TGTGCCAGTAGCGTGGGAGGGTACGGCTCACCCCTCCACTTT. Its translation: CASSVGGYGSPLHF. The chain links TRBV19 to TRBJ1-6; D remains ambiguous. From germline, CDR1 is LNHDA and CDR2 SQIVND (reference sequence). The CDR3 runs 14 residues. V was shortened by 6 bases and J by 10 bases, with 16 bases between the two germline ends.

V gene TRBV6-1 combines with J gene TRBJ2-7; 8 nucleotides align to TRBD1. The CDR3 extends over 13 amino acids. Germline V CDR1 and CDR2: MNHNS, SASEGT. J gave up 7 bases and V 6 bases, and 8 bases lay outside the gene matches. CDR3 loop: CASSTQGAREQYF. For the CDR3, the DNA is TGTGCCAGCAGCACTCAGGGGGCGCGGGAGCAGTACTTC.

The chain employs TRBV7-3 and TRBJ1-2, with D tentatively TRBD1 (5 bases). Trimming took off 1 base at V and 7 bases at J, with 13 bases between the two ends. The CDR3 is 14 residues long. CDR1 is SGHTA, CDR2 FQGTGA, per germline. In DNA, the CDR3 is TGTGCCAGCAGCTTAAGGGAGGGGATGGGTGGCTACACCTTC. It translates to CASSLREGMGGYTF.

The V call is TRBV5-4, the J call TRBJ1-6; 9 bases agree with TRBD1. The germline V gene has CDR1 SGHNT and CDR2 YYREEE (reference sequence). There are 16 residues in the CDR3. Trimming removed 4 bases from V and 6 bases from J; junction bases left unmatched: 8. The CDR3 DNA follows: TGTGCCAGCAGCGACCGGGACAGGGACTCTAATTCACCCCTCCACTTT. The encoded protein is CASSDRDRDSNSPLHF.

This CDR3 reads CASSTASGVYNEQFF. DNA for the CDR3: TGTGCCAGCAGCACCGCTAGCGGGGTATACAATGAGCAGTTCTTC. This chain joins TRBV7-6 and TRBJ2-1, with 9 bases lining up with TRBD2. Trimming took 5 bases from V and 4 from J; bases not matched to a gene: 6. The CDR3 consists of 15 residues. CDR1 and CDR2 (germline): SGHVS, FNYEAQ.

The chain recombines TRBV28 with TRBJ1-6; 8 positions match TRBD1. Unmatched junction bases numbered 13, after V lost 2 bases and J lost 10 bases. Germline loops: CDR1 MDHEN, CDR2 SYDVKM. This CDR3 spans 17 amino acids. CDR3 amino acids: CASSLPPPTGVGSPLHF. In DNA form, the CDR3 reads TGTGCCAGCAGTTTACCCCCCCCGACAGGGGTAGGCTCACCCCTCCACTTT.

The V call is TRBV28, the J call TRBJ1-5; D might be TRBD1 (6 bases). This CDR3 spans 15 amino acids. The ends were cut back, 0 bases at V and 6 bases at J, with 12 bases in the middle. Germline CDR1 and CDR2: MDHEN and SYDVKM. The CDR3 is CASSLWYRVSQPQHF. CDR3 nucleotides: TGTGCCAGCAGTTTATGGTACAGGGTAAGTCAGCCCCAGCATTTT.

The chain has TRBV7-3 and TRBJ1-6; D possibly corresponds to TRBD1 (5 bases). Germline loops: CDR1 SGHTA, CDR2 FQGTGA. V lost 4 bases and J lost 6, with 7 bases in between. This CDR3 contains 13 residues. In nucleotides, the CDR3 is TGTGCCAGCAGCTCCGACAGTAATTCACCCCTCCACTTT. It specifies CASSSDSNSPLHF. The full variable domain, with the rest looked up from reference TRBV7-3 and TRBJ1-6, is GAGVSQTPSNKVTEKGKYVELRCDPISGHTALYWYRQSLGQGPEFLIYFQGTGAADDSGLPNDRFFAVRPEGSVSTLKIQRTERGDSAVYLCASSSDSNSPLHFGNGTRLTVT.

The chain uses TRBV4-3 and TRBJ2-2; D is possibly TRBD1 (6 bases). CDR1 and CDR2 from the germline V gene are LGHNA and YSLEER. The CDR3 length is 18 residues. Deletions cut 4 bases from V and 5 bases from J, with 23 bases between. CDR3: CASSPLPQGRQGTGELFF. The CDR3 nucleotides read TGCGCCAGCAGCCCCCTACCCCAGGGGCGGCAGGGAACCGGGGAGCTGTTTTTT.

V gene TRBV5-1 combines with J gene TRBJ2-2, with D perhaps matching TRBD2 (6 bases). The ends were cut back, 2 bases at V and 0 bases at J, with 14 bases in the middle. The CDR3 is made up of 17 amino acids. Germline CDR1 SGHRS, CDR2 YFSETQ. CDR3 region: CASSFHGRGTNTGELFF. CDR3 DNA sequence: TGCGCCAGCAGCTTTCACGGGCGGGGTACGAACACCGGGGAGCTGTTTTTT.

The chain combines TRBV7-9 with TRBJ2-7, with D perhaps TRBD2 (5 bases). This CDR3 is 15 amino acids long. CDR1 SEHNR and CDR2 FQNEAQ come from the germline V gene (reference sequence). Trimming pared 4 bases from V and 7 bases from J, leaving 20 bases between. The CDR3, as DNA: TGTGCCAGCAGCTCACACCCGCGGACTCGCCTTGAGCAGTACTTC. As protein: CASSSHPRTRLEQYF.

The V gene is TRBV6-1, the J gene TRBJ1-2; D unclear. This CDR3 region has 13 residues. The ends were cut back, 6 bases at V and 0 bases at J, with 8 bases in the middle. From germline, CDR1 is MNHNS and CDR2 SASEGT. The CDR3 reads CASRQPANYGYTF. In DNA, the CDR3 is TGTGCCAGCAGACAGCCAGCTAACTATGGCTACACCTTC.

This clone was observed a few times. CDR3 sequence reads: CASSTLLAGGPTDEQYF. In DNA, the CDR3 is TGTGCCAGCTCAACACTACTAGCGGGAGGGCCGACGGACGAGCAGTACTTC. The V gene is TRBV18, the J gene TRBJ2-7, with TRBD2 identical over 13 bases. CDR3 length: 17 amino acids. J gave up 5 bases and V 5 bases, and 12 bases lay outside the gene matches. The V gene's germline CDR1 is KGHSH and CDR2 LQKENI.

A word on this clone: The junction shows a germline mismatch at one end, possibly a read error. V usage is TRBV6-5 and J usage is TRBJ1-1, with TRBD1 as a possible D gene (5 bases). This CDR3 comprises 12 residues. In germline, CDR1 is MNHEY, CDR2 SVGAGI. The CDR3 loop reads CASGYHHGGAFF. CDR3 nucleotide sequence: TGTGCCAGCGGTTACCATCACGGGGGAGCTTTCTTT.

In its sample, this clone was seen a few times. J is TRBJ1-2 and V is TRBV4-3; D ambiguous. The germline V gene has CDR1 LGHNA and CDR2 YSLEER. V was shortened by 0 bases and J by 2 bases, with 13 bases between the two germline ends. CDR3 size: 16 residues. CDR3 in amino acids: CASSQDIEVWNYGYTF. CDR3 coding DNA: TGCGCCAGCAGCCAAGATATCGAGGTCTGGAACTATGGCTACACCTTC.

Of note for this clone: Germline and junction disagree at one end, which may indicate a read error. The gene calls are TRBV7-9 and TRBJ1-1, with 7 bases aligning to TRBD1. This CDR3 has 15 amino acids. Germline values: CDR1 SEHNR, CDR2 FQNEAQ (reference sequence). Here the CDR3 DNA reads TGTTCCAGCAGCTTAGCTGGGACAGCGAACACTGAAGCTTTCTTT. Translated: CSSSLAGTANTEAFF.

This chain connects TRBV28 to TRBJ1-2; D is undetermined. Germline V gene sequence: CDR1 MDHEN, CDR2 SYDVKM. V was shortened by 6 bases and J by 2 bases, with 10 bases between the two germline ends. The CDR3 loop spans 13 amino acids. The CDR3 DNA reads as TGTGCCAGCAGCGGAGAGTTCAACTATGGCTACACCTTC. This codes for CASSGEFNYGYTF.

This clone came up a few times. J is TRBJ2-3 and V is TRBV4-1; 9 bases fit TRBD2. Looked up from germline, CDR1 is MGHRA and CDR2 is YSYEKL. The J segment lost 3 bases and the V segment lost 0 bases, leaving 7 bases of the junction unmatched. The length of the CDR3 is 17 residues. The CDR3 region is CASSQDRGSGRTDTQYF. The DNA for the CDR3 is TGCGCCAGCAGCCAAGATCGGGGCAGCGGGAGGACAGATACGCAGTATTTT.